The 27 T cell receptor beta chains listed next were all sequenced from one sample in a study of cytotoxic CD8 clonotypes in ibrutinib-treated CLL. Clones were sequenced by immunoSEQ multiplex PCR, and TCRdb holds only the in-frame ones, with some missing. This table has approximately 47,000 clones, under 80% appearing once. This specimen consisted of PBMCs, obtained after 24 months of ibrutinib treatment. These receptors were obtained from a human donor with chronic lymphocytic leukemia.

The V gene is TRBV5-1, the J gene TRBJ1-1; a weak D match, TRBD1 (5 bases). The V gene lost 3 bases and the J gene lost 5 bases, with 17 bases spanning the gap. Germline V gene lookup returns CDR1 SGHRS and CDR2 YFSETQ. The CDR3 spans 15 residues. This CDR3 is CASSSNAGPWTEAFF. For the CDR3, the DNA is TGCGCCAGCAGCTCAAATGCGGGGCCTTGGACTGAAGCTTTCTTT.

In nucleotides, the CDR3 is TGTGCCAGCAGCGCAGACACCGGTTGGACTGAAGCTTTCTTT. Its translation: CASSADTGWTEAFF. The V and J genes are TRBV9 and TRBJ1-1; D gene uncertain. V dropped 3 bases and J dropped 5 bases, with 14 bases sitting between them. Germline values: CDR1 SGDLS, CDR2 YYNGEE. The CDR3 consists of 14 residues.

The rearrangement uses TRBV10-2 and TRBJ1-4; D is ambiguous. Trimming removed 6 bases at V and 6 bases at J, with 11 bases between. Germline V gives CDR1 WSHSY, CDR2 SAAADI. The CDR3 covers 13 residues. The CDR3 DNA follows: TGCGCCAGCAGGGGGTGGCTACATGAAAAACTGTTTTTT. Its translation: CASRGWLHEKLFF.

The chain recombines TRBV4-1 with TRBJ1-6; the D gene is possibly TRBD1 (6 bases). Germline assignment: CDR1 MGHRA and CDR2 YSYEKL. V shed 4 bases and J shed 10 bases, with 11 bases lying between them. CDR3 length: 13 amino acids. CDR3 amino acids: CASSPNRVSPLHF. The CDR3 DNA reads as TGCGCCAGCAGCCCGAACAGGGTATCACCCCTCCACTTT.

Here the CDR3 reads CASSIHRDRGNQPQHF. CDR3 sequence (DNA): TGTGCCAGTAGTATTCACCGGGACAGGGGAAATCAGCCCCAGCATTTT. This rearrangement joins TRBV19 to TRBJ1-5; 10 bases agree with TRBD1. The J segment lost 4 bases and the V segment lost 3 bases, leaving 6 bases of the junction unmatched. The germline gives CDR1 LNHDA, CDR2 SQIVND (reference sequence). The CDR3 contains 16 residues.

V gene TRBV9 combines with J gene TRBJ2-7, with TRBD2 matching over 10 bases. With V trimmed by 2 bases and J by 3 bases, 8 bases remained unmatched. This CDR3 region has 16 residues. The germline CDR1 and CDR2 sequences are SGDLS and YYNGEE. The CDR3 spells CASSVLPSGGIYEQYF. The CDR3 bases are TGTGCCAGCAGCGTTCTCCCTAGCGGGGGAATCTACGAGCAGTACTTC.

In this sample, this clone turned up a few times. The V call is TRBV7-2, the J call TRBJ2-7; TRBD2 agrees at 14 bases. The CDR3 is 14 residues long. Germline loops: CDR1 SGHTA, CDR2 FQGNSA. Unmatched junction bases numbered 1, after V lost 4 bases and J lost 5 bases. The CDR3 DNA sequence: TGTGCCAGCAGCTCGGGACTAGCGGGGGACGAGCAGTACTTC. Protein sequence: CASSSGLAGDEQYF.

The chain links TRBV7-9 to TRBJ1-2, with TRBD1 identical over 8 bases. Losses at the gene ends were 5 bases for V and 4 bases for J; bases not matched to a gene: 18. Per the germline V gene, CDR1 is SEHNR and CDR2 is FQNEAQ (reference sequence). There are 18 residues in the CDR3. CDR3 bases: TGTGCCAGCAGCCGTCGGACAGGGAAGGAACTTCTACGCTATGGCTACACCTTC. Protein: CASSRRTGKELLRYGYTF. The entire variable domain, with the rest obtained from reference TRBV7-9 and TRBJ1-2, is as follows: DTGVSQNPRHKITKRGQNVTFRCDPISEHNRLYWYRQTLGQGPEFLTYFQNEAQLEKSRLLSDRFSAERPKGSFSTLEIQRTEQGDSAMYLCASSRRTGKELLRYGYTFGSGTRLTVV.

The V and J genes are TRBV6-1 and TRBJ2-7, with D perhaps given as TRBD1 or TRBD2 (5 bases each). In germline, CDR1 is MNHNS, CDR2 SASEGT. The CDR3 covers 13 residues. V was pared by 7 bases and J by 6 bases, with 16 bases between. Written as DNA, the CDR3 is TGTGCCAGCATTCGGGACCAGACCGGCGAGCAGTACTTC. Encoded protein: CASIRDQTGEQYF.

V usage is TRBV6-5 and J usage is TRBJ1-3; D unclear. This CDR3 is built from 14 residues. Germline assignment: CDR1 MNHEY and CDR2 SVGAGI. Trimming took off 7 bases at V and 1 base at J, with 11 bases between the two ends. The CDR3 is CASTEVNSGNTIYF. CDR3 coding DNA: TGTGCCAGCACGGAGGTGAATTCTGGAAACACCATATATTTT.

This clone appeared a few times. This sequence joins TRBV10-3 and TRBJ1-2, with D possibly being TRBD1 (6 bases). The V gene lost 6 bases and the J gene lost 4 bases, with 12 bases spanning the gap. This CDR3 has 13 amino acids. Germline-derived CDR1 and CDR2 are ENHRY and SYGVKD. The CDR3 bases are TGTGCCATCAGCTCGGACAGTTTCTATGGCTACACCTTC. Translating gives CAISSDSFYGYTF.

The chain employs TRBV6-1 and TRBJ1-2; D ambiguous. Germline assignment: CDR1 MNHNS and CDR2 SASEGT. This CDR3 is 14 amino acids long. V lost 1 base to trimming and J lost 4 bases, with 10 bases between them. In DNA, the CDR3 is TGTGCCAGCAGTGAAGTGGGCACGACCTATGGCTACACCTTC. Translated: CASSEVGTTYGYTF.

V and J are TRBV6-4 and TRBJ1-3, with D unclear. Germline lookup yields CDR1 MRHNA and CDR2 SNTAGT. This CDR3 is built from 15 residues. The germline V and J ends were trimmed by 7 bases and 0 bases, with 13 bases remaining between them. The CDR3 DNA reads TGTGCCAGCACGCGGAGGATCGGCTCTGGAAACACCATATATTTT. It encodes CASTRRIGSGNTIYF.

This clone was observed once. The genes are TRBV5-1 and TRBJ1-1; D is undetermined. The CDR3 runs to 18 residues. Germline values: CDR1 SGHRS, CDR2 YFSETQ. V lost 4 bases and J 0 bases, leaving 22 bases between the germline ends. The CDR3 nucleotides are TGCGCCAGCAGCCTTAGACCCCCTCAGGAGGCGATGAACACTGAAGCTTTCTTT. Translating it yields CASSLRPPQEAMNTEAFF.

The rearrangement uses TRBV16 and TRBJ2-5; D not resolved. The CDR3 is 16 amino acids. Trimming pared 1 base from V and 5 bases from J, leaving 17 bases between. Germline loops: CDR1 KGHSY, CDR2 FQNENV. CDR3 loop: CASSQLSTGTVETQYF. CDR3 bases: TGTGCCAGCAGCCAATTATCAACTGGCACGGTGGAGACCCAGTACTTC.

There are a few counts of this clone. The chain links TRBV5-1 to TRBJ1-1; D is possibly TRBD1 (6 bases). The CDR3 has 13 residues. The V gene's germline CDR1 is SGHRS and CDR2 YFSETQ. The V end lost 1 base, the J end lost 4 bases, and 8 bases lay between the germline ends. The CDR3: CASSLQGTTEAFF. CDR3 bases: TGCGCCAGCAGCTTGCAGGGGACCACTGAAGCTTTCTTT.

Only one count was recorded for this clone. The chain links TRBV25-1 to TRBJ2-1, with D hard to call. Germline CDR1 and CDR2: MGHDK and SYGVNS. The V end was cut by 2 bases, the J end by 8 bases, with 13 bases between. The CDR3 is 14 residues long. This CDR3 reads CASSEGFGSHEQFF. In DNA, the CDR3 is TGTGCCAGCAGTGAAGGGTTTGGTAGTCATGAGCAGTTCTTC.

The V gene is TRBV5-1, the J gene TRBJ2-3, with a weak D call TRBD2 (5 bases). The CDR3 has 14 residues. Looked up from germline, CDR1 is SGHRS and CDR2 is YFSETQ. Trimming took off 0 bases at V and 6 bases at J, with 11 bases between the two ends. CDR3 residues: CASSLDRRGDTQYF. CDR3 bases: TGCGCCAGCAGCTTGGACCGTCGCGGGGATACGCAGTATTTT.

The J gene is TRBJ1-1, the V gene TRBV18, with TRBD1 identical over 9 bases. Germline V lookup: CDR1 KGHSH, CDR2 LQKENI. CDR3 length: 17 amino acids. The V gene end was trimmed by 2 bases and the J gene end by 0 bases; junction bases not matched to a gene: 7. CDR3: CASSPGTGKGMNTEAFF. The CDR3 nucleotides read TGTGCCAGCTCACCAGGGACAGGGAAGGGCATGAACACTGAAGCTTTCTTT.

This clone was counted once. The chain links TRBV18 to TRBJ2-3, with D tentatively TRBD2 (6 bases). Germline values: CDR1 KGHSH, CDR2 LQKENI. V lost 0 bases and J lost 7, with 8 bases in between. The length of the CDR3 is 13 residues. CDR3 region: CASSPPAGYTQYF. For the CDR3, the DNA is TGTGCCAGCTCACCACCGGCGGGGTATACGCAGTATTTT.

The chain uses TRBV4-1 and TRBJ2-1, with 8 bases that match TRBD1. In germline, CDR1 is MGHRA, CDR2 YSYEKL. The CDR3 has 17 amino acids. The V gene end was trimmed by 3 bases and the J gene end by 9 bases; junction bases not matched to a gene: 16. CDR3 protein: CASSHIASGTGDSEQFF. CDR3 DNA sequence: TGCGCCAGCAGCCACATCGCGTCTGGGACAGGTGATAGTGAGCAGTTCTTC.

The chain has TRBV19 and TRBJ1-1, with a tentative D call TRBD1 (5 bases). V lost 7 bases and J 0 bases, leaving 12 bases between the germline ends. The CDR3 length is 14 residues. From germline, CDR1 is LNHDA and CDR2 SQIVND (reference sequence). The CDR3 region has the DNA TGTGCCAGTACTGGGGGTTTTGTGAACACTGAAGCTTTCTTT. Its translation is CASTGGFVNTEAFF. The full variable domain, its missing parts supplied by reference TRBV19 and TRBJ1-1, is DGGITQSPKYLFRKEGQNVTLSCEQNLNHDAMYWYRQDPGQGLRLIYYSQIVNDFQKGDIAEGYSVSREKKESFPLTVTSAQKNPTAFYLCASTGGFVNTEAFFGQGTRLTVV.

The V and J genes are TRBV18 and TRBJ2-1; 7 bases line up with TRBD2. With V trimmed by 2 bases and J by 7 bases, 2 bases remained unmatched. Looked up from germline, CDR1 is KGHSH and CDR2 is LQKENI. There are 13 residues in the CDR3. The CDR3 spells CASSPGGVNEQFF. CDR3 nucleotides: TGTGCCAGCTCACCAGGGGGGGTGAATGAGCAGTTCTTC.

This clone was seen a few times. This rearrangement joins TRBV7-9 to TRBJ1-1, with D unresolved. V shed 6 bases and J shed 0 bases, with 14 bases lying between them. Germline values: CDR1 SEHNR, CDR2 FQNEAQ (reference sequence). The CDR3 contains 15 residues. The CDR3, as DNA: TGTGCCAGCAGTACTCCCGCAGGTATGAACACTGAAGCTTTCTTT. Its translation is CASSTPAGMNTEAFF.

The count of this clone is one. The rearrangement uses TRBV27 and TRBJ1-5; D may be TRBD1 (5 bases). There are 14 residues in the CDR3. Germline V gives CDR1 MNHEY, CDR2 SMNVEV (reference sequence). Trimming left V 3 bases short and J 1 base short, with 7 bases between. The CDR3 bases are TGTGCCAGCAGTTTGGGGCTAAGCAATCAGCCCCAGCATTTT. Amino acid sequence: CASSLGLSNQPQHF.

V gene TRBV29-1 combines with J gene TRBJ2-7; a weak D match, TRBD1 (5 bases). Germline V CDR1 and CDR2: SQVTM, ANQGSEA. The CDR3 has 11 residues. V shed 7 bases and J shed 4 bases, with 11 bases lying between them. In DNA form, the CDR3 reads TGCAGCGCAAGGGGATCGTACGAGCAGTACTTC. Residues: CSARGSYEQYF.

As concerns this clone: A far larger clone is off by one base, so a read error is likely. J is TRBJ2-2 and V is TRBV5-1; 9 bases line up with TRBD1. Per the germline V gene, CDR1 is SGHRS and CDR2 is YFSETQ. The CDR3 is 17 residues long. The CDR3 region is CASSLPKTGGNTGELVF. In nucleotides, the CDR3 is TGCGCCAGCAGCTTACCTAAGACAGGGGGGAACACCGGGGAGCTGGTTTTT.